Listed here are 15 T cell receptor beta chains from one sample, sequenced in a study of cytomegalovirus exposure and HLA in healthy donors. 60 Vbeta and 13 Jbeta primers were used in PCR. Method: immunoSEQ multiplex PCR; TCRdb's copy keeps in-frame clones and lacks some. Here the sample spans some 110,000 clones, around two thirds being singletons. Sequencing was done on a sample of PBMCs. Receptor source: a woman in her forties in good health and CMV-seropositive.

This clone was seen a handful of times. The chain joins TRBV6-6 to TRBJ1-2, with 11 positions matching TRBD1. This CDR3 region has 13 residues. Per germline, CDR1 MNHNY and CDR2 SVGAGI (reference sequence). The J segment lost 7 bases and the V segment lost 6 bases, leaving 4 bases of the junction unmatched. This CDR3 reads CASSRDRGSGYTF. The CDR3 DNA reads as TGTGCCAGCAGCCGGGACAGGGGGTCTGGCTACACCTTC.

This clone was detected a few times. This chain connects TRBV19 to TRBJ2-3, with a tentative D call TRBD2 (7 bases). Germline V gives CDR1 LNHDA, CDR2 SQIVND (reference sequence). Trimming cost V 4 bases and J 3 bases, with 20 bases left between them. The CDR3 sequence is 17 residues long. This CDR3 is CASSRSLGGGPTDTQYF. CDR3 DNA: TGTGCCAGTAGTAGGTCCCTAGGGGGAGGGCCGACAGATACGCAGTATTTT.

V is TRBV7-8 and J is TRBJ1-1, with D unresolved. This CDR3 has 13 amino acids. Germline V gene data show CDR1 as SGHVS and CDR2 as FQNEAQ. V lost 5 bases, J lost 4 bases, and 11 bases lay in between. CDR3 in DNA: TGTGCCAGCAGCCTGCAGGATTTCACTGAAGCTTTCTTT. Its translation is CASSLQDFTEAFF.

The rearrangement uses TRBV5-1 and TRBJ1-1; D remains unclear. The V and J ends lost 4 bases and 5 bases respectively, with 12 bases between them. The germline CDR1 and CDR2 sequences are SGHRS and YFSETQ. The CDR3 is 13 amino acids. The CDR3 loop is CASSEQHVTEAFF. CDR3 bases: TGCGCCAGCAGCGAACAGCATGTTACTGAAGCTTTCTTT.

There are a few counts of this clone. The CDR3 region is CASDRETEAFF. The CDR3 DNA follows: TGTGCCAGCGACAGGGAGACTGAAGCTTTCTTT. V usage is TRBV6-1 and J usage is TRBJ1-1, with 7 bases matching TRBD1. Germline CDR1 and CDR2: MNHNS and SASEGT. The length of the CDR3 is 11 residues. The V gene end was trimmed by 8 bases and the J gene end by 5 bases; junction bases not matched to a gene: 2.

The chain couples TRBV5-6 to TRBJ2-3; D unclear. Germline V CDR1 and CDR2: SGHDT, YYEEEE. The V end lost 0 bases, the J end lost 0 bases, and 5 bases lay between the germline ends. This CDR3 has 14 amino acids. CDR3 region: CASSLGLSTDTQYF. The DNA of the CDR3 is TGTGCCAGCAGCTTGGGGCTGAGCACAGATACGCAGTATTTT.

This clone was observed once. V is TRBV29-1 and J is TRBJ1-1; a possible D gene is TRBD1 (5 bases). The CDR3 is 11 residues long. The V gene lost 4 bases and the J gene lost 6 bases, with 9 bases spanning the gap. The germline CDR1 and CDR2 sequences are SQVTM and ANQGSEA. CDR3 sequence reads: CSVVMGPEAFF. CDR3 DNA: TGCAGCGTTGTCATGGGGCCTGAAGCTTTCTTT.

Concerning this clone: Sequence at one end of the junction differs from germline and may be a read error. V gene TRBV7-7 combines with J gene TRBJ2-5; 11 nucleotides align to TRBD2. CDR1 SSHAT and CDR2 FNYEAQ come from the germline V gene (reference sequence). CDR3 length: 15 amino acids. The CDR3 DNA reads as TGTGCTAGCAGCTTAGCGGGAGGGATTGGAGAGACCCAGTACTTC. Its translation is CASSLAGGIGETQYF. The variable domain in full, completed from reference TRBV7-7 and TRBJ2-5, reads GAGVSQSPRYKVTKRGQDVTLRCDPISSHATLYWYQQALGQGPEFLTYFNYEAQPDKSGLPSDRFSAERPEGSISTLTIQRTEQRDSAMYRCASSLAGGIGETQYFGPGTRLLVL.

This clone is a singleton in its sample. The chain couples TRBV6-5 to TRBJ2-5; 13 bases fit TRBD2. Germline values: CDR1 MNHEY, CDR2 SVGAGI. With V trimmed by 6 bases and J by 6 bases, 7 bases remained unmatched. This CDR3 comprises 15 residues. The CDR3 sequence: CASSLGTSGVQTQYF. The CDR3 nucleotides are TGTGCCAGCAGCCTCGGGACTAGCGGGGTGCAGACCCAGTACTTC.

The chain recombines TRBV5-5 with TRBJ1-3, with TRBD1 matching over 7 bases. V lost 3 bases, J lost 0 bases, and 12 bases stayed unmatched. Germline lookup yields CDR1 SGHKS and CDR2 YYEKEE (reference sequence). The CDR3 runs to 18 residues. The CDR3 loop reads CASSSKPGTAYSGNTIYF. For the CDR3, the DNA is TGTGCCAGCAGCTCCAAACCAGGGACAGCATACTCTGGAAACACCATATATTTT. Drawing the rest from reference TRBV5-5 and TRBJ1-3, the complete variable domain is DAGVTQSPTHLIKTRGQQVTLRCSPISGHKSVSWYQQVLGQGPQFIFQYYEKEERGRGNFPDRFSARQFPNYSSELNVNALLLGDSALYLCASSSKPGTAYSGNTIYFGEGSWLTVV.

The chain uses TRBV28 and TRBJ2-3; 10 bases line up with TRBD2. Germline V CDR1 and CDR2: MDHEN, SYDVKM. Trimming cost V 2 bases and J 7 bases; bases outside gene matches: 3. This CDR3 comprises 14 residues. The CDR3 coding sequence is TGTGCCAGCAGTTTAAGCGGGGGGGCGTATACGCAGTATTTT. Translated, it gives CASSLSGGAYTQYF.

This clone appeared a few times. The chain has TRBV9 and TRBJ2-1, with D tentatively TRBD2 (6 bases). Germline CDR1 SGDLS, CDR2 YYNGEE. CDR3 size: 15 residues. V lost 4 bases to trimming and J lost 1 base, with 12 bases between them. CDR3 sequence: CASSPEAGSYNEQFF. The CDR3 coding sequence is TGTGCCAGCAGCCCAGAAGCGGGTTCCTACAATGAGCAGTTCTTC. Full variable domain (remainder filled in from reference TRBV9 and TRBJ2-1): DSGVTQTPKHLITATGQRVTLRCSPRSGDLSVYWYQQSLDQGLQFLIQYYNGEERAKGNILERFSAQQFPDLHSELNLSSLELGDSALYFCASSPEAGSYNEQFFGPGTRLTVL.

This CDR3 reads CASSSRGTGEDYEQYF. For the CDR3, the DNA is TGTGCCAGCAGTTCCCGCGGGACAGGGGAAGACTACGAGCAGTACTTC. This sequence joins TRBV28 and TRBJ2-7, with 10 positions matching TRBD1. Germline CDR1 and CDR2: MDHEN and SYDVKM. CDR3 length equals 16 residues. Trimming at V came to 4 bases and at J to 3 bases, leaving 9 bases not matched to a gene.

The chain couples TRBV5-1 to TRBJ2-7; 12 nucleotides agree with TRBD2. V lost 4 bases, J lost 7 bases, and 6 bases stayed unmatched. Germline V CDR1 and CDR2: SGHRS, YFSETQ. This CDR3 region has 14 residues. For the CDR3, the DNA is TGCGCCAGCAGCCCCGCCGGGACTAGCGGGGAGCAGTACTTC. This codes for CASSPAGTSGEQYF.

The V call is TRBV7-9, the J call TRBJ2-7; 14 nucleotides agree with TRBD2. The germline V gene has CDR1 SEHNR and CDR2 FQNEAQ (reference sequence). The length of the CDR3 is 19 residues. J lost 6 bases, V lost 4 bases, and 17 bases had no gene match. DNA for the CDR3: TGTGCCAGCAGCTCTACTCGACTAGCGGGAGGGTCCGAAGGGGTCGAGCAGTACTTC. Its protein is CASSSTRLAGGSEGVEQYF. Looking up the rest from reference TRBV7-9 and TRBJ2-7 gives the full variable domain: DTGVSQNPRHKITKRGQNVTFRCDPISEHNRLYWYRQTLGQGPEFLTYFQNEAQLEKSRLLSDRFSAERPKGSFSTLEIQRTEQGDSAMYLCASSSTRLAGGSEGVEQYFGPGTRLTVT.